Listed below are T cell receptor beta chains from one sample, sequenced in a study of T cells in Graves' hyperthyroidism and ophthalmopathy. Via MiXCR, TCRdb re-called the multiplex PCR reads, giving one row per CDR3 protein. The repertoire holds around 390,000 distinct CDR3 sequences, roughly 15% seen once, with about 20% in the top ten. Sequencing was performed on blood. All receptors come from a woman in her twenties or thirties with Graves' ophthalmopathy. Both conserved end residues are part of each CDR3. The D gene is left open where the match is weak. Part of the rows lack a size; the others show once, few, many or a class for expanded clones.

TRBV29-1	many	TRBD1	TRBJ1-1	CSVGQGSNTEAFF	TGCAGCGTTGGACAGGGATCGAACACTGAAGCTTTCTTT
TRBV12-3/TRBV12-4	many	.	TRBJ1-2	CASSFSDPGPHYGYTF	TGTGCCAGCAGTTTTTCGGATCCGGGGCCCCACTATGGCTACACCTTC
TRBV25-1	few	.	TRBJ1-2	CASSAMDSYSNYGYTF	TGTGCCAGCAGTGCAATGGACAGCTATTCTAACTATGGCTACACCTTC
TRBV9	.	.	TRBJ2-1	CASSKSGPSGWEQFF	TGTGCCAGCAGCAAGAGCGGTCCGTCCGGTTGGGAGCAGTTCTTC
TRBV7-8	.	TRBD1	TRBJ2-6	CASSSAGGGGANVLTF	TGTGCCAGCAGCTCCGCAGGGGGCGGTGGGGCCAACGTCCTGACTTTC
TRBV20-1	.	TRBD2	TRBJ2-7	CSADQGLAGGEQYF	TGCAGTGCCGACCAGGGACTAGCGGGCGGCGAGCAGTACTTC
TRBV20-1	many	.	TRBJ2-3	CSARDKGFGTQYF	TGCAGTGCTAGAGATAAGGGTTTTGGTACGCAGTATTTT
TRBV2	many	.	TRBJ1-1	CASSPNPGKGAEAFF	TGTGCCAGCAGTCCTAATCCAGGGAAGGGAGCTGAAGCTTTCTTT
TRBV7-2	many	.	TRBJ1-5	CASSSIYSNQPQHF	TGTGCCAGCAGCTCGATTTATAGCAATCAGCCCCAGCATTTT
TRBV7-2	many	.	TRBJ1-5	CASSLAVWTVQGQPQHF	TGTGCCAGCAGCTTAGCGGTTTGGACAGTTCAAGGTCAGCCCCAGCATTTT